The present entry profiles one T cell receptor (beta chain) with its context. The sample comes from a study of blood T cell repertoires in COVID-19. On the study more broadly: Sample material is recorded as cDNA or gDNA derived from T cells, B-cell-depleted T cells, or PBMCs.

Study processing details: Reference gene primer amplification gave estimated nucleated cell counts. Repertoires were generated with immunoSEQ multiplex PCR, while TCRdb's copy carries only in-frame clones and drops some. The V and J calls and clone size were taken over from that table, and D and trimming were inferred from the DNA. The sample yields approximately 240,000 clones, around 85% seen once. Residents of about two dozen US areas, aged roughly 18 to 89 years, made up the participants. Participants' reported clinical history set cohort assignment. This CDR3 comprises 15 residues. The V segment lost 6 bases and the J segment 4 bases; nucleotides outside the gene matches: 11. Germline CDR1 reads SGHRS; CDR2 reads YFSETQ.

The chain carries TRBV5-1 and TRBJ2-7, with 9 bases matching TRBD2. The sequencing sample was made of PBMCs or T cells enriched from blood (not recorded which). The origin of this receptor is a woman between 40 and 55 years old with acute COVID-19. The CDR3, as DNA: TGCGCCAGCACCCCGAGCGCGGGAGGGTCTTACGAGCAGTACTTC. This gives the protein CASTPSAGGSYEQYF.